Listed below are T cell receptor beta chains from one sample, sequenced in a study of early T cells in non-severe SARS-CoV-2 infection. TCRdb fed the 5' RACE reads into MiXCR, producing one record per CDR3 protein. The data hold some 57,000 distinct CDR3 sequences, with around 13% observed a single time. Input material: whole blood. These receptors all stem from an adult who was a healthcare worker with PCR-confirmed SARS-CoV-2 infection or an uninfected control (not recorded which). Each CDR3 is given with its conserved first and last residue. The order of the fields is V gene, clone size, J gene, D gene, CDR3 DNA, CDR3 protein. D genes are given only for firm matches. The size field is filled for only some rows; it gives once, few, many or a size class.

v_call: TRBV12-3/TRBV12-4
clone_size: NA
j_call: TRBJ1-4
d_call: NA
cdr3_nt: TGTGCCAGCAGTTCGGGGTTTGAAAAACTGTTTTTT
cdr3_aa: CASSSGFEKLFF

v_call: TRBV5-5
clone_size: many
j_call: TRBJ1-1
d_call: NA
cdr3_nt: TGTGCCAGCAGCTTACGACTTGAAGCTTTCTTT
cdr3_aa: CASSLRLEAFF

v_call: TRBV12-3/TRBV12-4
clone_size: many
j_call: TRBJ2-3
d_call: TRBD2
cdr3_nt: TGTGCCAGCAGTGGCTCTAGCGGGAGCCTGTCTGATACGCAGTATTTT
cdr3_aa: CASSGSSGSLSDTQYF

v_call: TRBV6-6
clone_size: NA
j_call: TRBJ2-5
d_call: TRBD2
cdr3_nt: TGTGCCAGCAGTTCAGCGGGAGGGAGAGAGACCCAGTACTTC
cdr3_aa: CASSSAGGRETQYF

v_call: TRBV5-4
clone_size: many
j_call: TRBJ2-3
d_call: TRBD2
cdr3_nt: TGTGCCAGCAGCTTGAGACGGAGCGGGGACTACACAGATACGCAGTATTTT
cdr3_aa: CASSLRRSGDYTDTQYF

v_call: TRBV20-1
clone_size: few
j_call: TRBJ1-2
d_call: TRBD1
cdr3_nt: TGCAGTGCTCCGATTACAGGGGGCAATAATGGCTACACCTTC
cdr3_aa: CSAPITGGNNGYTF

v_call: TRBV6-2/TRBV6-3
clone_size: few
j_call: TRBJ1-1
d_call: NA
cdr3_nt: TGTGCCGTATTGAGCGGGTCTGAAGCTTTCTTT
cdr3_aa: CAVLSGSEAFF

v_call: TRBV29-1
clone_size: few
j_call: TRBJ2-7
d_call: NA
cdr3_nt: TGCAGCGTTGCCAGGGGTACAGGGAGCTACGAGCAGTACTTC
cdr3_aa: CSVARGTGSYEQYF

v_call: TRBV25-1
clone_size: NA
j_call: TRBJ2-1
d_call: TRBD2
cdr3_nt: TGTGCCAGCAGTGTGCCGGGGGGGCGAAGCTCCTACAATGAGCAGTTCTTC
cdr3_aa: CASSVPGGRSSYNEQFF

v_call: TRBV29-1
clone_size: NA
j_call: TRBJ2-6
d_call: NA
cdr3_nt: TGCAGCGCCCGATCTGGGGCCAACGTCCTGACTTTC
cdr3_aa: CSARSGANVLTF

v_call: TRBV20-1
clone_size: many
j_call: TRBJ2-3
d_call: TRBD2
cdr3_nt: TGCAGTGCTTTACTAGCGGGGGGGCCAAATACGCAGTATTTT
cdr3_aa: CSALLAGGPNTQYF

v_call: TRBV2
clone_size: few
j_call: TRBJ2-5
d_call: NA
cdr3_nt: TGTGCCAGCAGTGAAGAGGCCCCAAGGGAGACCCAGTACTTC
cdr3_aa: CASSEEAPRETQYF

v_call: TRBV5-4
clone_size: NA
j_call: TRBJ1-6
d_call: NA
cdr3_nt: TGTGCCAGCAGCTTGGGGGAGCTTTATTCACCCCTCCACTTT
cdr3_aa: CASSLGELYSPLHF

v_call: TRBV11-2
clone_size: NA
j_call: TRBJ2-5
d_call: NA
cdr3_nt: TGTGCCAGCAGCGCGTTGACAGGACAACAAGAGACCCAGTACTTC
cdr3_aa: CASSALTGQQETQYF

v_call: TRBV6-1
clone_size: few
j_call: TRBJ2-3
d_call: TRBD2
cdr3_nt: TGTGCCAGCAGTGAAGTAGCGGGAGGTACAGATACGCAGTATTTT
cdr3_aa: CASSEVAGGTDTQYF

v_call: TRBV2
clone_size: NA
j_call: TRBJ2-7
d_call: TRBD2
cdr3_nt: TGTGCCAGCAGTGATTGGCGGGAGTCCAGCGAGCAGTACTTC
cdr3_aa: CASSDWRESSEQYF

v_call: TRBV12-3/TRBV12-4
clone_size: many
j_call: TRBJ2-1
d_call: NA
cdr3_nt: TGTGCCAGCAGTTCGCCGGGATACAATGAGCAGTTCTTC
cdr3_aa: CASSSPGYNEQFF

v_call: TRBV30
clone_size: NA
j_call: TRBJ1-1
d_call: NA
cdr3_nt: TGTGCCTGGACAGGGGATAATCAGAACACTGAAGCTTTCTTT
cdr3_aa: CAWTGDNQNTEAFF

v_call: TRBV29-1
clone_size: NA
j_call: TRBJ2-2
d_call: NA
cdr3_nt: TGCAGCGTTACCCCCTGGCCCGAGGGGTTGCAGTCCGGGGAGCTGTTTTTT
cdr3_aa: CSVTPWPEGLQSGELFF

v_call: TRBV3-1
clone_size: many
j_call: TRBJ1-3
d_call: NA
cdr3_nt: TGTGCCAGCAGCCAGAACCAGCCTGAAAACACCATATATTTT
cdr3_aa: CASSQNQPENTIYF

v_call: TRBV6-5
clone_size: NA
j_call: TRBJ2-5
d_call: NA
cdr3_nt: TGTGCCAGCATGAGTAGAAAGACCCAGTACTTC
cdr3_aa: CASMSRKTQYF

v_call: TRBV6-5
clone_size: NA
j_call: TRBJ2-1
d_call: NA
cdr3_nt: TGTGCCAGCATGAATAGCGGAAAAAATGAGCAGTTCTTC
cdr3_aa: CASMNSGKNEQFF

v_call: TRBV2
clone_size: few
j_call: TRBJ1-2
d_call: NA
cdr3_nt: TGTGCCAGCAGTGAGGGAAGAGAGGGAGGCTACACCTTC
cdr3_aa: CASSEGREGGYTF

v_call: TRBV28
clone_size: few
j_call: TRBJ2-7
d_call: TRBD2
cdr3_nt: TGTGCCAGCAGTTCAAAGACTAGCGGGATCGGCGAGCAGTACTTC
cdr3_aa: CASSSKTSGIGEQYF

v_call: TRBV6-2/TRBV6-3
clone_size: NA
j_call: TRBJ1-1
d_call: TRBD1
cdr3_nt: TGTGCCAGCAGTTACTCGGAGACAGGGGGCACTGAAGCTTTCTTT
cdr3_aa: CASSYSETGGTEAFF

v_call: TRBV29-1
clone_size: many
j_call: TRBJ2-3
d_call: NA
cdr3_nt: TGCAGCGTTGAGACGGGGGGCACAGATACGCAGTATTTT
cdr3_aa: CSVETGGTDTQYF

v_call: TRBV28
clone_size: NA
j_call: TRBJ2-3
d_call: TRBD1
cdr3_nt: TGTGCCAGCAGTTTTGGACAGGGGATTTCAGATACGCAGTATTTT
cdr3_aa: CASSFGQGISDTQYF

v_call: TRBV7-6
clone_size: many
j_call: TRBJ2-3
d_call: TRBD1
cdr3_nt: TGTGCCAGCAGCTTAGGGGACAGGGGTATTTCAGATACGCAGTATTTT
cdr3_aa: CASSLGDRGISDTQYF

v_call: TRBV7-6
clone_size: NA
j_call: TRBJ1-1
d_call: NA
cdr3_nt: TGTGCCAGCAGCCTACAGGTAAACACTGAAGCTTTCTTT
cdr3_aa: CASSLQVNTEAFF

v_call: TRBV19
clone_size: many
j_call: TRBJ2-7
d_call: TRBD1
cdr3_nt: TGTGCCACTTCGGACAGGCCCTCCTACGAGCAGTACTTC
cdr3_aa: CATSDRPSYEQYF

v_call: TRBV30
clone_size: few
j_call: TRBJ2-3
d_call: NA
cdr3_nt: TGTGCCTCGACTGGTAGCGGTCGCACAGATACGCAGTATTTT
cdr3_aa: CASTGSGRTDTQYF

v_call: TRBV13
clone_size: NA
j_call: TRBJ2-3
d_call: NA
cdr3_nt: TGTGCCAGCAGCTTCGAGGGGGGGCGTGGAGATACGCAGTATTTT
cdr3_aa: CASSFEGGRGDTQYF

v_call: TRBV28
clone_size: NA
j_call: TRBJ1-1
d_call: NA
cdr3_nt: TGTGCCAGCAGGACGACACCTATTGTCACTGAAGCTTTCTTT
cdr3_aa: CASRTTPIVTEAFF

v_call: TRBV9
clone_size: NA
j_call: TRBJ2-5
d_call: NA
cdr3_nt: TGTGCCAGCAGCGATTTCTTGGGGTTCCAAGAGACCCAGTACTTC
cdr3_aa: CASSDFLGFQETQYF

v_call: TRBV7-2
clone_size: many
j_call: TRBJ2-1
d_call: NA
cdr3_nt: TGTGCCAGCAGCCCCTTCCTGCCCCGTCTGGGTGGGTCCTACAATGAGCAGTTCTTC
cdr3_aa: CASSPFLPRLGGSYNEQFF